These 5 T cell receptor beta chains share one sample of origin, sequenced in a study of blood T cell repertoires in COVID-19. Data came from immunoSEQ multiplex PCR; TCRdb stores just in-frame clones and leaves some out. Here the sample spans about 280,000 clones, 85% to 90% being singletons. The sequenced sample was PBMCs or T cells enriched from blood (not recorded which). The receptors derive from a young woman with acute COVID-19.

The rearrangement links TRBV27 to TRBJ1-1; D is ambiguous. Germline-derived CDR1 and CDR2 are MNHEY and SMNVEV (reference sequence). V was cut by 8 bases and J by 1 base, with 11 bases left in between. CDR3 size: 13 residues. The CDR3 spells CASENAGNTEAFF. The CDR3 region has the DNA TGTGCCAGCGAAAATGCAGGGAACACTGAAGCTTTCTTT.

The V gene is TRBV3-1 (or the pseudogene TRBV3-2), the J gene TRBJ2-1; TRBD1 agrees at 9 bases. The trim removed 2 bases at V and 9 bases at J, leaving 8 bases unmatched. The germline CDR1 and CDR2 sequences are LGHDT and YNNKEL (reference sequence). The CDR3 runs to 15 residues. As DNA, the CDR3 is TGTGCCAGCAGCCAATTACAGGGGGCGATTAGTGAGCAGTTCTTC. It specifies CASSQLQGAISEQFF.

This chain joins TRBV28 and TRBJ1-5; D not resolved. In germline, CDR1 is MDHEN, CDR2 SYDVKM. V was pared by 6 bases and J by 8 bases, with 17 bases between. The CDR3 totals 14 residues. The CDR3 nucleotides read TGTGCCAGCAGCCCCTCCGCCGGAGAGGAGCCCCAGCATTTT. This gives the protein CASSPSAGEEPQHF.

The chain employs TRBV6-4 and TRBJ2-1; 12 bases fit TRBD1. Germline lookup yields CDR1 MRHNA and CDR2 SNTAGT. Losses at the gene ends were 2 bases for V and 8 bases for J; bases not matched to a gene: 1. The CDR3 consists of 14 residues. The CDR3 DNA sequence: TGTGCCAGCAGTGACGGGACAGGGGGCGATGAGCAGTTCTTC. It specifies CASSDGTGGDEQFF.

The chain uses TRBV4-2 and TRBJ2-3; weak D call: TRBD1 (6 bases). V lost 4 bases and J 4 bases, leaving 12 bases between the germline ends. This CDR3 has 14 residues. Germline values: CDR1 LGHNA, CDR2 YNFKEQ. The CDR3 reads CASSRAGGADTQYF. The CDR3 DNA reads as TGTGCCAGCAGCCGGGCTGGGGGCGCAGATACGCAGTATTTT.